The 14 T cell receptor beta chains below all came from one sample that was sequenced in a study of tumor and adjacent non-tumor tissue in lung cancer. RNA was extracted from bulk tissue without any cell sorting. TCRbeta libraries were built with three rounds of nested PCR, modified from ARM-PCR. TCRdb independently ran MiXCR on the multiplex PCR reads; one entry per CDR3 protein. The profile shows under 150,000 distinct CDR3 sequences, approximately 70% of them singletons. The sample comprised lung tumor tissue. The receptor set was obtained from a man in his 60s with small cell lung cancer.

This clonotype showed up just once. The conserved phenylalanine or tryptophan is not found at the CDR3 terminus, so this likely reflects a read error. V and J are TRBV11-1 and TRBJ2-7, with TRBD1 as a possible D gene (5 bases). V lost 5 bases to trimming and J lost 8 bases, with 13 bases between them. This CDR3 has 12 residues. Germline loops: CDR1 SGHAT, CDR2 FQDESV (reference sequence). The CDR3 reads CASSGQRRKQYY. As DNA, the CDR3 is TGTGCCAGCAGCGGACAACGGCGCAAGCAGTACTAC.

The genes are TRBV11-2 and TRBJ2-1, with D uncertain. CDR1 and CDR2 from the germline V gene are SGHAT and FQNNGV. CDR3 size: 15 residues. V dropped 1 base and J dropped 9 bases, with 16 bases sitting between them. CDR3 sequence: CASSLGPLVSFEQFF. CDR3 bases: TGTGCCAGCAGCTTAGGCCCCCTGGTGAGCTTTGAGCAGTTCTTC.

The CDR3 region is CASSAREVGTNTGELFF. CDR3 DNA sequence: TGTGCCAGCAGCGCCAGGGAGGTTGGGACGAACACCGGGGAGCTGTTTTTT. The gene calls are TRBV9 and TRBJ2-2; possible D gene TRBD2, 6 bases. The ends were cut back, 3 bases at V and 0 bases at J, with 15 bases in the middle. The CDR3 totals 17 residues. The germline gives CDR1 SGDLS, CDR2 YYNGEE.

This clonotype was observed a few times. The genes are TRBV5-4 and TRBJ2-2; 8 positions match TRBD1. CDR3 length: 15 amino acids. V was pared by 3 bases and J by 7 bases, with 8 bases of the junction left unmatched. Germline CDR1 reads SGHNT; CDR2 reads YYREEE (reference sequence). The CDR3 DNA is TGTGCCAGCAGCTCAAGACAGGGGCAGGGCGGGGAGCTGTTTTTT. This translates into CASSSRQGQGGELFF.

With regard to this clonotype: This clone may be a read error of a much larger clone one base away. The V call is TRBV5-6, the J call TRBJ2-6, with TRBD1 as a possible D gene (5 bases). The CDR3 totals 13 residues. Germline V lookup: CDR1 SGHDT, CDR2 YYEEEE. CDR3 coding DNA: TGTGCCAGCAGCTTTGCTGGGGCCAACGTCCCGACTTTC. Translation gives CASSFAGANVPTF.

This chain connects TRBV6-6 to TRBJ1-5, with D uncertain. Germline V gives CDR1 MNHNY, CDR2 SVGAGI (reference sequence). V lost 6 bases to trimming and J lost 7 bases, with 16 bases between them. The CDR3 spans 14 residues. CDR3 coding DNA: TGTGCCAGCAGCTCCGTCTCCGCGATGCAGCCCCAGCATTTT. Amino acid sequence: CASSSVSAMQPQHF.

This rearrangement joins TRBV6-5 to TRBJ1-2; no definite D call. CDR3 size: 12 residues. Trimming cost V 9 bases and J 8 bases, with 16 bases left between them. The germline CDR1 and CDR2 sequences are MNHEY and SVGAGI. The CDR3 region has the DNA TGTGCCAGTAGGGCGGCCACGGCAGGCTACACCTTC. Residues: CASRAATAGYTF.

The gene calls are TRBV20-1 and TRBJ2-5; 10 positions agree with TRBD2. Trimming cost V 6 bases and J 5 bases; bases outside gene matches: 18. CDR3 length: 17 amino acids. Germline lookup yields CDR1 DFQATT and CDR2 SNEGSKA (reference sequence). The CDR3 DNA sequence: TGCAGTGCCCGGGGGACTAGCGTGCTCGGACTTAATGAGACCCAGTACTTC. It codes for CSARGTSVLGLNETQYF.

The rearrangement links TRBV5-5 to TRBJ2-5, with D perhaps given as TRBD1 or TRBD2 (5 bases each). Germline assignment: CDR1 SGHKS and CDR2 YYEKEE (reference sequence). The ends were cut back, 1 base at V and 1 base at J, with 8 bases in the middle. This CDR3 has 14 amino acids. In DNA, the CDR3 is TGTGCCAGCAGCTTGAGGGACGGCCAAGAGACCCAGTACTTC. Encoded protein: CASSLRDGQETQYF.

As to this clonotype: The germline gene is not matched at one end of the junction; a read error may be the cause. The genes are TRBV11-3 and TRBJ2-1, with unresolved D. Germline values: CDR1 SGHNT, CDR2 YENEEA. The CDR3 has 14 amino acids. The CDR3 DNA is TGTGCCAGCAGCGTAGGAGAGCTGGGTAATGAGCACTTCTTC. Translated, it gives CASSVGELGNEHFF.

Notes on this clonotype: Here the CDR3 omits its conserved ending phenylalanine or tryptophan, so a read error is the likely source. The DNA is omitted, as the CDR3 cannot be located on it reliably, and the CDR3 follows TCRdb's listing. The genes are TRBV11-2 and TRBJ2-7; the table's D call TRBD2 went unverified against the DNA. CDR1 SGHAT and CDR2 FQNNGV come from the germline V gene. Ends included, the CDR3 has 15 residues. The CDR3 sequence is CTSCLETSGLGEQYI.

In its sample, this clonotype was seen many times. The V and J genes are TRBV28 and TRBJ2-1; D possibly corresponds to TRBD2 (5 bases). V was clipped by 1 base and J by 1 base, with 11 bases between them. Germline CDR1 MDHEN, CDR2 SYDVKM. The length of the CDR3 is 16 residues. CDR3 sequence (DNA): TGTGCCAGCAGTTTATTGTCTAGCCTGTCCTACAATGAGCAGTTCTTC. Amino acid sequence: CASSLLSSLSYNEQFF.

As for this clonotype: Possible read error: a much larger clone is one base away. The rearrangement uses TRBV20-1 and TRBJ2-7; tentatively, D is TRBD2 (5 bases). Per germline, CDR1 DFQATT and CDR2 SNEGSKA (reference sequence). This CDR3 comprises 11 residues. CDR3 in amino acids: CNASWEYEQYF. The CDR3, as DNA: TGCAATGCTAGTTGGGAGTACGAGCAGTACTTC.

On this clonotype itself: A read error may account for a junction end that differs from germline. The CDR3 loop reads CASSFKRGGQGAHDTHYF. The CDR3 DNA is TGTGCCAGCAGTTTCAAGCGGGGGGGACAAGGGGCGCATGATACGCACTATTTT. The chain combines TRBV12-3 or TRBV12-4 with TRBJ2-3; 10 positions match TRBD2. The CDR3 has 18 residues.